A single sample gave rise to the 31 T cell receptor beta chains below, sequenced in a study of cytomegalovirus exposure and HLA in healthy donors. PCR employed 60 Vbeta and 13 Jbeta primers. The protocol was immunoSEQ multiplex PCR, while the TCRdb copy is restricted to in-frame clones and leaves out a portion. The sample contains about 62,000 clones, less than 85% of which appear only once. Material: PBMCs. The receptors were sampled from a woman aged 25 to 45 in good health and CMV-seronegative.

The chain is built from TRBV28 and TRBJ1-2, with TRBD1 identical over 9 bases. Germline values: CDR1 MDHEN, CDR2 SYDVKM. The CDR3 is made up of 15 amino acids. V was pared by 6 bases and J by 7 bases, with 12 bases of the junction left unmatched. As DNA, the CDR3 is TGTGCCAGCAGCCCGCGGGGGACAGGGCGAGGTGGCTACACCTTC. Translated: CASSPRGTGRGGYTF.

This clone was detected a few times. The chain couples TRBV30 to TRBJ1-2; the match to TRBD1 covers 10 bases. V dropped 8 bases and J dropped 6; count of bases not matched to a gene: 9. The CDR3 extends over 13 amino acids. CDR1 and CDR2 (germline): GTSNPN, SVGIG (reference sequence). The CDR3 DNA reads TGTGCCCGAACGGGACAGGGGCTACATGGCTACACCTTC. This encodes CARTGQGLHGYTF.

This rearrangement joins TRBV7-2 to TRBJ2-2; the D is unclear. The CDR3 loop spans 11 amino acids. V was trimmed by 5 bases and J by 6 bases, leaving 4 bases between them. Germline assignment: CDR1 SGHTA and CDR2 FQGNSA. The CDR3 spells CASSPPGELFF. DNA for the CDR3: TGTGCCAGCAGCCCTCCCGGGGAGCTGTTTTTT.

The V call is TRBV5-8, the J call TRBJ2-7; the D gene is possibly TRBD2 (5 bases). Germline CDR1 reads SGHTS; CDR2 reads YDEGEE. Deletions cut 4 bases from V and 0 bases from J, with 14 bases between. The CDR3 is 15 amino acids. CDR3 DNA sequence: TGTGCCAGCAGCCTAGCCCCGTGGAGCTCCTACGAGCAGTACGTC. Translation: CASSLAPWSSYEQYV.

This clone was counted only a few times. In the same sample, other DNA sequences code for this CDR3. J is TRBJ2-5 and V is TRBV7-2; 11 bases align to TRBD2. The CDR3 spans 16 residues. Germline values: CDR1 SGHTA, CDR2 FQGNSA. With 3 bases clipped from V and 4 bases from J, the junction kept 7 bases outside the gene matches. CDR3 in amino acids: CASSFRSSGRRETQYF. For the CDR3, the DNA is TGTGCCAGCAGCTTTCGTTCTAGCGGGAGGAGAGAGACCCAGTACTTC.

The chain uses TRBV9 and TRBJ1-1; weak D call: TRBD1 (6 bases). The germline V gene has CDR1 SGDLS and CDR2 YYNGEE. V was clipped by 2 bases and J by 3 bases, with 23 bases between them. CDR3 length equals 18 residues. CDR3 residues: CASSVQPPTPGHYTEAFF. The CDR3 coding sequence is TGTGCCAGCAGCGTTCAGCCCCCTACCCCGGGACACTACACTGAAGCTTTCTTT.

The chain joins TRBV11-2 to TRBJ1-3; 10 bases line up with TRBD1. Looked up from germline, CDR1 is SGHAT and CDR2 is FQNNGV. CDR3 length: 16 residues. Losses at the gene ends were 5 bases for V and 0 bases for J; bases not matched to a gene: 4. The CDR3 DNA follows: TGTGCCAGCAGCCTAGGACAGGGGGGCTCTGGAAACACCATATATTTT. Protein product: CASSLGQGGSGNTIYF.

This clone was found once. Other DNA sequences in the same sample also yield this CDR3. The chain carries TRBV5-6 and TRBJ2-2; maybe TRBD2 (6 bases). The V end was cut by 4 bases, the J end by 6 bases, with 10 bases between. Germline lookup yields CDR1 SGHDT and CDR2 YYEEEE. The CDR3 has 13 amino acids. CDR3 sequence (DNA): TGTGCCAGCAGCCTGCGGGGTCCCGGGGAGCTGTTTTTT. It codes for CASSLRGPGELFF.

The genes are TRBV11-1 and TRBJ2-5; possibly TRBD1 for D (6 bases). The ends were cut back, 5 bases at V and 0 bases at J, with 10 bases in the middle. CDR3 length: 14 residues. Germline loops: CDR1 SGHAT, CDR2 FQDESV (reference sequence). The CDR3 reads CASSPDRNQETQYF. In DNA form, the CDR3 reads TGTGCCAGCAGCCCAGACAGGAACCAAGAGACCCAGTACTTC.

The chain recombines TRBV25-1 with TRBJ1-1; 7 bases fit TRBD1. V dropped 3 bases and J dropped 4; count of bases not matched to a gene: 8. This CDR3 region has 15 residues. Germline V lookup: CDR1 MGHDK, CDR2 SYGVNS. CDR3 bases: TGTGCCAGCAGTGACCCCACAGGGGTGGCCACTGAAGCTTTCTTT. It codes for CASSDPTGVATEAFF.

This clone was found once. V and J are TRBV19 and TRBJ2-3, with D unclear. This CDR3 is built from 13 residues. Trimming pared 3 bases from V and 0 bases from J, leaving 4 bases between. Germline V gene data show CDR1 as LNHDA and CDR2 as SQIVND (reference sequence). CDR3 protein: CASSIESTDTQYF. The CDR3 nucleotides read TGTGCCAGTAGTATTGAGAGCACAGATACGCAGTATTTT.

The chain uses TRBV9 and TRBJ1-4; D possibly corresponds to TRBD1 (6 bases). The ends were cut back, 4 bases at V and 5 bases at J, with 9 bases in the middle. This CDR3 contains 13 residues. Germline V lookup: CDR1 SGDLS, CDR2 YYNGEE. CDR3 in amino acids: CASSTGQNEKLFF. In nucleotides, the CDR3 is TGTGCCAGCAGCACCGGACAGAATGAAAAACTGTTTTTT.

CDR3 region: CASSLLENTEAFF. DNA of the CDR3: TGTGCCAGCAGCCTACTTGAGAACACTGAAGCTTTCTTT. This chain links TRBV9 with TRBJ1-1, with no clear D. V lost 4 bases and J lost 1, with 8 bases in between. The CDR3 runs to 13 residues. Germline-derived CDR1 and CDR2 are SGDLS and YYNGEE.

The rearrangement uses TRBV2 and TRBJ2-3, with unresolved D. This CDR3 comprises 13 residues. V dropped 6 bases and J dropped 7 bases, with 14 bases sitting between them. Per the germline V gene, CDR1 is SNHLY and CDR2 is FYNNEI. The CDR3 nucleotides read TGTGCCAGCAGCCCCCTAGTGAAACATACGCAGTATTTT. Its protein product is CASSPLVKHTQYF.

This chain links TRBV5-1 with TRBJ1-6; TRBD1 might be the D (6 bases). With 4 bases removed from V and 0 bases from J, the gap between germline ends came to 14 bases. CDR3 size: 17 residues. Germline V gene lookup returns CDR1 SGHRS and CDR2 YFSETQ. In DNA form, the CDR3 reads TGCGCCAGCAGCCGAAGAACGGACAGCTCCTATAATTCACCCCTCCACTTT. Its protein product is CASSRRTDSSYNSPLHF.

The rearrangement uses TRBV2 and TRBJ2-7, with TRBD2 identical over 8 bases. The junction had 6 bases not matched to a gene; V was cut back by 7 bases and J by 1 base. This CDR3 has 14 amino acids. The germline V gene has CDR1 SNHLY and CDR2 FYNNEI. The CDR3 DNA reads as TGTGCCAGCAAGAGCGGGAGTGGATCCTACGAGCAGTACTTC. Amino acids: CASKSGSGSYEQYF.

J is TRBJ2-1 and V is TRBV5-1; maybe TRBD2 (6 bases). Germline lookup yields CDR1 SGHRS and CDR2 YFSETQ. This CDR3 is 17 amino acids long. The V and J ends lost 0 bases and 3 bases respectively, with 16 bases between them. CDR3 in DNA: TGCGCCAGCAGCTTGGGGGGTAGCGGTACCTTCTACAATGAGCAGTTCTTC. This encodes CASSLGGSGTFYNEQFF.

The chain recombines TRBV7-2 with TRBJ1-1; D is possibly TRBD1 (5 bases). The germline V gene encodes CDR1 SGHTA and CDR2 FQGNSA. V lost 4 bases to trimming and J lost 7 bases, with 13 bases between them. The CDR3 is 13 residues long. As DNA, the CDR3 is TGTGCCAGCAGCTCGTACAGGCCGAATGAAGCTTTCTTT. As protein: CASSSYRPNEAFF.

The rearrangement links TRBV11-2 to TRBJ2-1; 10 bases match TRBD2. J was trimmed by 1 base and V by 7 bases; bases with no gene match: 13. CDR3 size: 18 residues. From germline, CDR1 is SGHAT and CDR2 FQNNGV. The CDR3 is CASTPRVAGGRSYNEQFF. CDR3 sequence (DNA): TGTGCCAGCACCCCGAGGGTAGCGGGAGGTCGGTCCTACAATGAGCAGTTCTTC.

The chain has TRBV5-4 and TRBJ2-1; 10 bases match TRBD2. The CDR3 loop spans 15 amino acids. Germline trimming cut 3 bases from V and 5 bases from J; bases unmatched to any gene: 5. Germline assignment: CDR1 SGHNT and CDR2 YYREEE (reference sequence). The CDR3 DNA sequence: TGTGCCAGCAGCTCCAGGACTAGCGGCGACAATGAGCAGTTCTTC. It codes for CASSSRTSGDNEQFF. Full variable domain (missing parts from reference TRBV5-4 and TRBJ2-1): ETGVTQSPTHLIKTRGQQVTLRCSSQSGHNTVSWYQQALGQGPQFIFQYYREEENGRGNFPPRFSGLQFPNYSSELNVNALELDDSALYLCASSSRTSGDNEQFFGPGTRLTVL.

This clone was seen only once. The chain uses TRBV7-3 and TRBJ2-2, with a weak D call TRBD1 (6 bases). CDR3 length: 16 residues. CDR1 and CDR2 from the germline V gene are SGHTA and FQGTGA. Trimming took off 2 bases at V and 3 bases at J, with 13 bases between the two ends. In DNA form, the CDR3 reads TGTGCCAGCAGCTTAGTGACAGGACAGCACACCGGGGAGCTGTTTTTT. It is translated as CASSLVTGQHTGELFF. Full variable domain (remainder filled in from reference TRBV7-3 and TRBJ2-2): GAGVSQTPSNKVTEKGKYVELRCDPISGHTALYWYRQSLGQGPEFLIYFQGTGAADDSGLPNDRFFAVRPEGSVSTLKIQRTERGDSAVYLCASSLVTGQHTGELFFGEGSRLTVL.

The genes are TRBV10-3 and TRBJ2-7, with 10 bases identical to TRBD1. Germline CDR1 ENHRY, CDR2 SYGVKD. The V segment lost 5 bases and the J segment 4 bases; nucleotides outside the gene matches: 8. The CDR3 sequence is 15 residues long. The CDR3 is CAISFPGQGRYEQYF. The CDR3 bases are TGTGCCATCAGTTTCCCGGGACAGGGGAGATACGAGCAGTACTTC.

The J gene is TRBJ2-7, the V gene TRBV7-3; the match to TRBD1 covers 10 bases. This CDR3 has 16 amino acids. V shed 4 bases, J shed 1 base, and the junction held 7 bases outside the gene matches. Germline lookup yields CDR1 SGHTA and CDR2 FQGTGA. CDR3 sequence reads: CASSSPPGQGSYEQYV. The CDR3 DNA reads as TGTGCCAGCAGCTCTCCCCCGGGACAGGGGTCCTACGAGCAGTACGTC.

The table lists this clone with a count of one. The chain has TRBV5-8 and TRBJ2-1, with no clear D. Germline loops: CDR1 SGHTS, CDR2 YDEGEE. The V gene lost 5 bases and the J gene lost 0 bases, with 12 bases spanning the gap. This CDR3 spans 15 amino acids. The CDR3 region has the DNA TGTGCCAGCAGTCGTTCTAGGAGCTCCTACAATGAGCAGTTCTTC. This gives the protein CASSRSRSSYNEQFF.

V gene TRBV9 combines with J gene TRBJ1-2; the D is unclear. V lost 1 base, J lost 5 bases, and 6 bases lay in between. The CDR3 is made up of 12 amino acids. Germline V CDR1 and CDR2: SGDLS, YYNGEE. The CDR3 reads CASSVYSYGYTF. CDR3 bases: TGTGCCAGCAGCGTATACTCATATGGCTACACCTTC.

The rearrangement joins TRBV5-4 to TRBJ1-2, with a tentative D call TRBD1 (5 bases). Trimming took 2 bases from V and 4 from J, leaving 12 bases between them. The CDR3 sequence is 14 residues long. In germline, CDR1 is SGHNT, CDR2 YYREEE (reference sequence). The CDR3 DNA is TGTGCCAGCAGCTTAGTACAGGACATCTATGGCTACACCTTC. As protein: CASSLVQDIYGYTF.

This chain uses TRBV19 with TRBJ2-2, with 11 bases that match TRBD2. The junction had 4 bases not matched to a gene; V was cut back by 5 bases and J by 5 bases. Germline V gene lookup returns CDR1 LNHDA and CDR2 SQIVND (reference sequence). The CDR3 spans 15 residues. CDR3 residues: CASSLWTSGTGELFF. CDR3 DNA: TGTGCCAGTAGTCTATGGACTAGCGGGACCGGGGAGCTGTTTTTT.

This chain links TRBV28 with TRBJ2-7; maybe TRBD2 (5 bases). V shed 3 bases and J shed 3 bases, with 12 bases lying between them. Germline V gene sequence: CDR1 MDHEN, CDR2 SYDVKM. The CDR3 spans 14 residues. The DNA for the CDR3 is TGTGCCAGCAGTTTTGCCGGGAACAACTACGAGCAGTACTTC. It codes for CASSFAGNNYEQYF.

J is TRBJ2-3 and V is TRBV29-1, with TRBD2 matching over 12 bases. The CDR3 loop spans 15 amino acids. Trimming took 7 bases from V and 0 from J; bases not matched to a gene: 5. The germline V gene has CDR1 SQVTM and CDR2 ANQGSEA. The CDR3 sequence: CSGGLAGRSTDTQYF. As DNA, the CDR3 is TGCAGCGGAGGACTAGCGGGAAGGAGCACAGATACGCAGTATTTT.

This clone has more than one count but fewer than ten. This chain joins TRBV5-1 and TRBJ2-7, with a weak D call TRBD1 (5 bases). The CDR3 has 15 amino acids. Germline values: CDR1 SGHRS, CDR2 YFSETQ. The ends were cut back, 0 bases at V and 1 base at J, with 11 bases in the middle. CDR3 residues: CASSLERTPSYEQYF. The CDR3 DNA follows: TGCGCCAGCAGCTTGGAGAGGACACCTTCCTACGAGCAGTACTTC. Looking up the rest from reference TRBV5-1 and TRBJ2-7 gives the full variable domain: KAGVTQTPRYLIKTRGQQVTLSCSPISGHRSVSWYQQTPGQGLQFLFEYFSETQRNKGNFPGRFSGRQFSNSRSEMNVSTLELGDSALYLCASSLERTPSYEQYFGPGTRLTVT.

The chain carries TRBV10-3 and TRBJ2-5, with 14 bases fitting TRBD2. This CDR3 has 15 amino acids. V was clipped by 7 bases and J by 5 bases; unmatched bases: 6. Germline V lookup: CDR1 ENHRY, CDR2 SYGVKD. In DNA form, the CDR3 reads TGTGCCATCATAGGGACTAGCGGGAGTTTGGAGACCCAGTACTTC. It codes for CAIIGTSGSLETQYF.